Below, 12 T cell receptor beta chains from the same sample are listed, as sequenced in a study of T cell responses to AZD1222 COVID-19 vaccine. Sequencing used immunoSEQ multiplex PCR; TCRdb keeps in-frame clones, though not all of them. Of 110,000 or so clones listed, about 89% were seen once; the top ten hold about 7.1%. Source: peripheral blood, taken 28 days after the second AZD1222 dose. These receptors all come from an adult who received the AZD1222 COVID-19 vaccine.

CDR3 amino acids: CASSSRQAANSGNTIYF. The CDR3 DNA follows: TGTGCCAGCAGCTCCAGACAGGCAGCCAACTCTGGAAACACCATATATTTT. The genes are TRBV7-8 and TRBJ1-3; tentatively, D is TRBD1 (6 bases). The CDR3 sequence is 17 residues long. Germline V gives CDR1 SGHVS, CDR2 FQNEAQ. Trimming cost V 4 bases and J 0 bases, with 16 bases left between them.

The chain employs TRBV24-1 and TRBJ2-1, with a tentative D call TRBD2 (5 bases). The CDR3 has 15 residues. From germline, CDR1 is KGHDR and CDR2 SFDVKD. V was pared by 6 bases and J by 6 bases, with 17 bases between. CDR3 in amino acids: CATSKTLSDSNEQFF. For the CDR3, the DNA is TGTGCCACCAGTAAAACTCTATCGGACTCCAATGAGCAGTTCTTC.

The genes are TRBV6-5 and TRBJ2-7, with 9 bases aligning to TRBD2. CDR1 and CDR2 (germline): MNHEY, SVGAGI. CDR3 length: 16 amino acids. V shed 4 bases, J shed 4 bases, and the junction held 11 bases outside the gene matches. CDR3 protein: CASSFAGTSKGYEQYF. CDR3 sequence (DNA): TGTGCCAGCAGTTTTGCCGGGACTAGCAAGGGTTACGAGCAGTACTTC.

The V and J genes are TRBV5-5 and TRBJ1-2, with 8 bases lining up with TRBD1. CDR3 length: 14 residues. The J segment lost 4 bases and the V segment lost 4 bases, leaving 6 bases of the junction unmatched. Per the germline V gene, CDR1 is SGHKS and CDR2 is YYEKEE (reference sequence). CDR3 DNA sequence: TGTGCCAGCAGCCCCCAGGGGGCGGGCTATGGCTACACCTTC. Translating it yields CASSPQGAGYGYTF. Based on the CDR3 plus reference TRBV5-5 and TRBJ1-2, the full variable domain is DAGVTQSPTHLIKTRGQQVTLRCSPISGHKSVSWYQQVLGQGPQFIFQYYEKEERGRGNFPDRFSARQFPNYSSELNVNALLLGDSALYLCASSPQGAGYGYTFGSGTRLTVV.

The J gene is TRBJ2-5, the V gene TRBV3-1 (or the pseudogene TRBV3-2); 7 positions agree with TRBD2. V lost 3 bases to trimming and J lost 5 bases; unmatched junction nucleotides: 15. Germline V lookup: CDR1 LGHDT, CDR2 YNNKEL (reference sequence). The CDR3 consists of 17 residues. In nucleotides, the CDR3 is TGTGCCAGCAGCCACCGAATAAGGGAGGGAGGGCCGGAGACCCAGTACTTC. Its translation is CASSHRIREGGPETQYF.

The table lists this clone with a count of one. The rearrangement uses TRBV13 and TRBJ1-2; 9 nucleotides align to TRBD1. Germline values: CDR1 PRHDT, CDR2 FYEKMQ (reference sequence). With V trimmed by 5 bases and J by 7 bases, 11 bases remained unmatched. The CDR3 has 15 amino acids. CDR3 amino acids: CASSTWTGEGRGYTF. DNA for the CDR3: TGTGCCAGCAGCACATGGACAGGGGAAGGGCGTGGCTACACCTTC.

V gene TRBV3-1 (or the pseudogene TRBV3-2) combines with J gene TRBJ2-7, with 7 bases fitting TRBD1. With V trimmed by 3 bases and J by 5 bases, 7 bases remained unmatched. Germline V gene data show CDR1 as LGHDT and CDR2 as YNNKEL (reference sequence). This CDR3 has 14 residues. Here the CDR3 reads CASSQRDSTDEQYF. The CDR3 nucleotides read TGTGCCAGCAGCCAGAGGGACAGCACCGACGAGCAGTACTTC.

This clone was detected only a few times. The chain uses TRBV30 and TRBJ1-2, with D possibly matching TRBD1 (5 bases). Germline CDR1 reads GTSNPN; CDR2 reads SVGIG (reference sequence). This CDR3 spans 17 amino acids. Trimming left V 0 bases short and J 3 bases short, with 20 bases between. In nucleotides, the CDR3 is TGTGCCTGGAGTGTACTCTCGTGGGGGTCAAACGACTATGGCTACACCTTC. This codes for CAWSVLSWGSNDYGYTF. Together with reference TRBV30 and TRBJ1-2, the CDR3 gives the full variable domain: SQTIHQWPATLVQPVGSPLSLECTVEGTSNPNLYWYRQAAGRGLQLLFYSVGIGQISSEVPQNLSASRPQDRQFILSSKKLLLSDSGFYLCAWSVLSWGSNDYGYTFGSGTRLTVV.

This chain links TRBV14 with TRBJ2-7; D perhaps matches TRBD2 (6 bases). Germline CDR1 is SGHDN and CDR2 is FVKESK. V shed 3 bases and J shed 7 bases, with 19 bases lying between them. CDR3 length: 15 residues. The CDR3 bases are TGTGCCAGCAGCCATGCTCCGGGACCCCGGGGGGAGCAGTACTTC. This gives the protein CASSHAPGPRGEQYF.

The table lists this clone with a few counts. This rearrangement joins TRBV4-1 to TRBJ2-7; 7 bases are shared with TRBD1. With V trimmed by 0 bases and J by 5 bases, 13 bases remained unmatched. Germline loops: CDR1 MGHRA, CDR2 YSYEKL. The CDR3 totals 17 residues. DNA for the CDR3: TGCGCCAGCAGCCAAGATCGGACCACGGGACAGTACGACGAGCAGTACTTC. It codes for CASSQDRTTGQYDEQYF.

The rearrangement uses TRBV7-9 and TRBJ2-1; D remains ambiguous. Germline V gene data show CDR1 as SEHNR and CDR2 as FQNEAQ (reference sequence). This CDR3 region has 12 residues. The V end was cut by 5 bases, the J end by 5 bases, with 7 bases between. DNA of the CDR3: TGTGCCAGCAGCCCAGACCACAATGAGCAGTTCTTC. Translated: CASSPDHNEQFF.

The chain links TRBV27 to TRBJ1-4; D gene uncertain. This CDR3 contains 14 residues. V lost 4 bases, J lost 3 bases, and 9 bases lay in between. Germline-derived CDR1 and CDR2 are MNHEY and SMNVEV (reference sequence). The CDR3 spells CASSSSGSNEKLFF. In nucleotides, the CDR3 is TGTGCCAGCAGTTCGTCTGGGTCTAATGAAAAACTGTTTTTT.